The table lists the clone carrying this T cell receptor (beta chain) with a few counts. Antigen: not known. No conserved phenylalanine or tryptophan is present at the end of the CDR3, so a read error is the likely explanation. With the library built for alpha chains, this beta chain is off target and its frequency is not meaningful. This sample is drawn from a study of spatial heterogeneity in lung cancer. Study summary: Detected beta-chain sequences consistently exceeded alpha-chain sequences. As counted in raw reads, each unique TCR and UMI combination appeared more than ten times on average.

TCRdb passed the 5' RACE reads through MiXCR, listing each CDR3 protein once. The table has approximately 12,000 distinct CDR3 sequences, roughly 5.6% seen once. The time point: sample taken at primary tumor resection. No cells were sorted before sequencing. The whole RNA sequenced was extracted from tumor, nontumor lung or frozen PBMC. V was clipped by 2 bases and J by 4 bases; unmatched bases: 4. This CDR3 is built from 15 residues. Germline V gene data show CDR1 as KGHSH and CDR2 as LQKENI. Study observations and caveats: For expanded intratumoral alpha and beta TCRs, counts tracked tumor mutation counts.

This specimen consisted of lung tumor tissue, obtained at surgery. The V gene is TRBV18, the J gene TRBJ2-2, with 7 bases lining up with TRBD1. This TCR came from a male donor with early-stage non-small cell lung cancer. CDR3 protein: CASSPTSGGTGELFS. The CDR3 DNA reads TGTGCCAGCTCACCAACTTCAGGGGGCACCGGGGAGCTGTTTTCT.